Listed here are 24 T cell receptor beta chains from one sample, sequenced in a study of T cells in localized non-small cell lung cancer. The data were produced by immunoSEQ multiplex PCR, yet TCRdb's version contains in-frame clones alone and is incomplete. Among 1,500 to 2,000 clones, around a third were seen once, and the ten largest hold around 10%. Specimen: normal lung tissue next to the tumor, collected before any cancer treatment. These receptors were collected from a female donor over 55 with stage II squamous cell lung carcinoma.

CDR3 in amino acids: CASSPPDTGELFF. In DNA, the CDR3 is TGTGCCAGCTCACCACCCGACACCGGGGAGCTGTTTTTT. This chain connects TRBV18 to TRBJ2-2; D is uncertain. Germline V gene sequence: CDR1 KGHSH, CDR2 LQKENI. This CDR3 region has 13 residues. V was shortened by 0 bases and J by 3 bases, with 2 bases between the two germline ends.

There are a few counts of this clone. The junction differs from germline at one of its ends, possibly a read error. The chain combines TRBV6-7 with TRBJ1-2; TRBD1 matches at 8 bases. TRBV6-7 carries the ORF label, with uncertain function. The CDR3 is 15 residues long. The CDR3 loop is CANSEPGQVPSGYTF. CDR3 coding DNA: TGTGCCAACAGTGAACCGGGACAGGTACCGAGTGGCTACACCTTC.

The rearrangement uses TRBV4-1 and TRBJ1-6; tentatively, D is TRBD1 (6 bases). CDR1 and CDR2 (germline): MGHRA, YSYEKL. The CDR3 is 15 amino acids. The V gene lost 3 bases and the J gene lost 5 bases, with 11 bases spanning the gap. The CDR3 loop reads CASSHLRQDNSPLHF. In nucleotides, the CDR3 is TGCGCCAGCAGCCATCTACGACAGGATAATTCACCCCTCCACTTT.

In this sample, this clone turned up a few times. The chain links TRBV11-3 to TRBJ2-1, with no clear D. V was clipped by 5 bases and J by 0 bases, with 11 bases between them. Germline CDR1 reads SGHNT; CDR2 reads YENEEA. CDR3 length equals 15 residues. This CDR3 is CASSGVEASYNEQFF. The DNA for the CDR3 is TGTGCCAGCAGCGGTGTAGAAGCCTCCTACAATGAGCAGTTCTTC.

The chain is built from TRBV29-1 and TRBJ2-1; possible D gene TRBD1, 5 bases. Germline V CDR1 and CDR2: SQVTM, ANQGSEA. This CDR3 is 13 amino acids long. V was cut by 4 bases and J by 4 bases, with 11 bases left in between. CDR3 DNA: TGCAGCGTTGGCGGCAGGGATTACAATGAGCAGTTCTTC. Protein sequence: CSVGGRDYNEQFF.

The CDR3 loop reads CASSLTSGGWETQYF. In nucleotides, the CDR3 is TGTGCCAGCAGCTTAACTAGCGGGGGGTGGGAGACCCAGTACTTC. This chain joins TRBV11-3 and TRBJ2-5; 12 bases are shared with TRBD2. With 2 bases clipped from V and 5 bases from J, the junction kept 3 bases outside the gene matches. CDR1 is SGHNT, CDR2 YENEEA, per germline. The CDR3 runs to 15 residues.

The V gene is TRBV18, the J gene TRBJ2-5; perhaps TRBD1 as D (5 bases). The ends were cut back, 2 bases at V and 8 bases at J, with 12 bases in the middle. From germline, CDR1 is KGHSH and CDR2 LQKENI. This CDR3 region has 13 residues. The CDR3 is CASSPGAGQTQYF. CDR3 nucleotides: TGTGCCAGCTCACCAGGGGCCGGGCAAACCCAGTACTTC.

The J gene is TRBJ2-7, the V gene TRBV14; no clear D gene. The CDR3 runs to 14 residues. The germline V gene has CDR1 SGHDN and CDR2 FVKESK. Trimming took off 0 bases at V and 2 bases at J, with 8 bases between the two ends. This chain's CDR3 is CASSQDQPPYEQYF. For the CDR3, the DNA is TGTGCCAGCAGCCAAGACCAACCCCCCTACGAGCAGTACTTC.

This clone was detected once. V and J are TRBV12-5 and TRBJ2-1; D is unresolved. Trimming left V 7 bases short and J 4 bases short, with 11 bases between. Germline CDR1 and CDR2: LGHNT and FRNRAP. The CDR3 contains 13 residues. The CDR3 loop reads CASAPMIYNEQFF. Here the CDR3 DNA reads TGTGCTAGTGCACCCATGATATACAATGAGCAGTTCTTC.

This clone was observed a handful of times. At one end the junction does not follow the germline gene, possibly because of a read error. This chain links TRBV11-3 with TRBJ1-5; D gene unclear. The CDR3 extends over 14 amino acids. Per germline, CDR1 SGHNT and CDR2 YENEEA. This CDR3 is CASSLNLGYQPQHF. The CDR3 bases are TGTGCTAGCAGCTTAAATCTGGGGTATCAGCCCCAGCATTTT.

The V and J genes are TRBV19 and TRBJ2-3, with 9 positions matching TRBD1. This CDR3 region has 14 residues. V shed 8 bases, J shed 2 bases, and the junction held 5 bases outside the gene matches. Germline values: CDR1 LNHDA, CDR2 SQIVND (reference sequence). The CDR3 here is CASSDRGDTDTQYF. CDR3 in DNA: TGTGCCAGTTCAGACAGGGGGGACACAGATACGCAGTATTTT.

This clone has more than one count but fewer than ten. The CDR3 nucleotides are TGTGCCAGCAGCTTAGGGGTCCGGCAGGAGAGCACAGATACGCAGTATTTT. Translated, it gives CASSLGVRQESTDTQYF. J is TRBJ2-3 and V is TRBV7-7; D call uncertain. CDR3 length: 17 amino acids. Germline V gene lookup returns CDR1 SSHAT and CDR2 FNYEAQ (reference sequence). Trimming took 1 base from V and 0 from J, leaving 14 bases between them.

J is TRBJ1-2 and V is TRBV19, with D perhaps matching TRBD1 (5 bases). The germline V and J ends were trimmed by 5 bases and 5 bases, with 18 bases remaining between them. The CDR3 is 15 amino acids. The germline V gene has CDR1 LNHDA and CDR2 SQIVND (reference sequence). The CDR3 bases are TGTGCCAGTAGTTCCCGGCGGGGGTCTATTTATGGCTACACCTTC. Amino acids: CASSSRRGSIYGYTF.

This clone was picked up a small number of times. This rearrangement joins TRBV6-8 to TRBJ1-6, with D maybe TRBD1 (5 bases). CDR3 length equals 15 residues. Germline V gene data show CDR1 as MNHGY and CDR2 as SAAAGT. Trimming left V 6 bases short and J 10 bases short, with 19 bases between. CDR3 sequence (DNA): TGTGCCAGCAGGACTTCCCGGGGGGATTCGTCACCCCTCCACTTT. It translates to CASRTSRGDSSPLHF.

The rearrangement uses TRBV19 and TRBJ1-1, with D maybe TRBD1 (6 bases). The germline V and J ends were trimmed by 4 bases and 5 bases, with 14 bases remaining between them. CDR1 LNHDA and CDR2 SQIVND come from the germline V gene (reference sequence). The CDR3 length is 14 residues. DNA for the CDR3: TGTGCCAGTAGTACTAACAGGGATCGAACTGAAGCTTTCTTT. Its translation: CASSTNRDRTEAFF.

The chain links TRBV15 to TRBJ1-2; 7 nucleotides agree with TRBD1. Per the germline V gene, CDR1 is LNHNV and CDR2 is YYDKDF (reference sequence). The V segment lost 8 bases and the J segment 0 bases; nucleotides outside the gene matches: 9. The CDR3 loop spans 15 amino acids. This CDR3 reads CATGQGVRANYGYTF. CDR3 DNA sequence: TGTGCCACCGGTCAGGGGGTTCGGGCTAACTATGGCTACACCTTC.

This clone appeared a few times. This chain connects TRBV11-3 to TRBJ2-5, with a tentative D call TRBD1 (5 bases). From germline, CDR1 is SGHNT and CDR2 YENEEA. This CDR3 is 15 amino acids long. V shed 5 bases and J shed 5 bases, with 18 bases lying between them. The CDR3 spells CASSLSGRDSETQYF. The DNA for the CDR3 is TGTGCCAGCAGCCTATCGGGCAGGGATAGTGAGACCCAGTACTTC.

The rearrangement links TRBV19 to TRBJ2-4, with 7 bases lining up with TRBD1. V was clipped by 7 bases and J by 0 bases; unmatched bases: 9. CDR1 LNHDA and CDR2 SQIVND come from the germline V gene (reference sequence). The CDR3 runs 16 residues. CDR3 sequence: CASTTGTDLAKNIQYF. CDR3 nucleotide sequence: TGTGCCAGTACCACCGGGACAGACTTAGCCAAAAACATTCAGTACTTC.

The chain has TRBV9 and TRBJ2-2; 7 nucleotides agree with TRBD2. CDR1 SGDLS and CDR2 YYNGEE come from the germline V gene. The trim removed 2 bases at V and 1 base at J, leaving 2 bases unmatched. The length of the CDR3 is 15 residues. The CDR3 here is CASSVGGMNTGELFF. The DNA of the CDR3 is TGTGCCAGCAGCGTCGGGGGGATGAACACCGGGGAGCTGTTTTTT.

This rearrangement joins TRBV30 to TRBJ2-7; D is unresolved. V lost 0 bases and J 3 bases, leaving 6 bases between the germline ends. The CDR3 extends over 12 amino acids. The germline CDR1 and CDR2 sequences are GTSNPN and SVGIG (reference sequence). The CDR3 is CAWSVLSYEQYF. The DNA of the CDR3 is TGTGCCTGGAGTGTGCTCAGCTACGAGCAGTACTTC.

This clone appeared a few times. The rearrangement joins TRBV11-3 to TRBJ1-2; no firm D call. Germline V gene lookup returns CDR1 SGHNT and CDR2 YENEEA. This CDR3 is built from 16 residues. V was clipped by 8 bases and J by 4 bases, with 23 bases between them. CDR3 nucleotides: TGTGCCAGCGGGAACCCCTTTCGACATCTCTCCTATGGCTACACCTTC. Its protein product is CASGNPFRHLSYGYTF.

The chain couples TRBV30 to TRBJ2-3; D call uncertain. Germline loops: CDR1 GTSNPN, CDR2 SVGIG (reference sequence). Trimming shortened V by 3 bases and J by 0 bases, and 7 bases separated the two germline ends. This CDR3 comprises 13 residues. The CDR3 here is CAWSAHSTDTQYF. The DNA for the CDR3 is TGTGCCTGGAGCGCCCACAGCACAGATACGCAGTATTTT.

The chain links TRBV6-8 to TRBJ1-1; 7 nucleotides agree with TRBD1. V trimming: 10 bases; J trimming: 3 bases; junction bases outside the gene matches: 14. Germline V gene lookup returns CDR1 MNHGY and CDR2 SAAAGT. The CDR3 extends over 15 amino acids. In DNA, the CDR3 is TGTGCCATCGCCAGTCGACAGGGAGGCGACACTGAAGCTTTCTTT. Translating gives CAIASRQGGDTEAFF.

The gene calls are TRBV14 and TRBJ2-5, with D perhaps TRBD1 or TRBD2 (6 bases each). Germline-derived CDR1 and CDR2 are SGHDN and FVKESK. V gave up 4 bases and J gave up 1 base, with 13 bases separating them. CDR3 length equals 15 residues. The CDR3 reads CASSPGGGLQETQYF. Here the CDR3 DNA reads TGTGCCAGCAGCCCCGGAGGGGGGCTCCAAGAGACCCAGTACTTC.